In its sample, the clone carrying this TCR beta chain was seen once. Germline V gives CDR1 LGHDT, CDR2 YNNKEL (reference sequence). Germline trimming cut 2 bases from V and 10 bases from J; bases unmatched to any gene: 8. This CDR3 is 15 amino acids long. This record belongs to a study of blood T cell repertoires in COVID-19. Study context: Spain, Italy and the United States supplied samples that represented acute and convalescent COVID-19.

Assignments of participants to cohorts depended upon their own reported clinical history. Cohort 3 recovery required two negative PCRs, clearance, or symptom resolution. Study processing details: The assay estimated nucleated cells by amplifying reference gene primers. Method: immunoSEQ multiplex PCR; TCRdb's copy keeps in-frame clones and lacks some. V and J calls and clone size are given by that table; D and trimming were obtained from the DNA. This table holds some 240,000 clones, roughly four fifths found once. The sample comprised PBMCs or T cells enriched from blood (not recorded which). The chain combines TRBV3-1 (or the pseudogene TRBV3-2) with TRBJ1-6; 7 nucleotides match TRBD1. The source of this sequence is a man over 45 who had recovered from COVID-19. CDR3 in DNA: TGTGCCAGCAGCCAATTCCACAGGGGAGAATCACCCCTCCACTTT. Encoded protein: CASSQFHRGESPLHF.